This is a list of T cell receptor beta chains from one sample in a study of CD8 T cells in ankylosing spondylitis. TCRdb independently ran MiXCR on the 5' RACE reads; one entry per CDR3 protein. The sample includes about 250,000 distinct CDR3 sequences, roughly 8.2% of them seen just once. The sequenced sample consisted of blood, either unsorted or a sorted T cell fraction (not recorded which). These receptors originate from a female donor with ankylosing spondylitis or in good health (not recorded which). Both conserved end residues are part of each CDR3. D genes are given only for firm matches. Clone size is not always given. Where it is, it says once, few, many or a class for expanded clones.

>TRBJ1-1|many|TRBV5-1|TRBD1
TGCGCCAGCAGCTTCGGGACAGGGGTAATGAACACTGAAGCTTTCTTT
CASSFGTGVMNTEAFF
>TRBJ1-1|many|TRBV20-1|.
TGCAGTGCTGGGAGCATCTCGACAGCTACTGAAGCTTTCTTT
CSAGSISTATEAFF
>TRBJ2-3|few|TRBV4-3|TRBD2
TGCGCCAGCAGCCCGGCGGGAGGTACAGATACGCAGTATTTT
CASSPAGGTDTQYF
>TRBJ2-5|many|TRBV20-1|.
TGCAGTGCTTCCAGGGGCGGGGAGACCCAGTACTTC
CSASRGGETQYF
>TRBJ1-3|many|TRBV20-1|.
TGCAGTGCTAAGAAGAGTGGAAACACCATATATTTT
CSAKKSGNTIYF
>TRBJ2-7|few|TRBV12-3/TRBV12-4|.
TGTGCCAGCAGTAGGTCGGGGGCCAGGGCCTACGAGCAGTACTTC
CASSRSGARAYEQYF
>TRBJ1-6|.|TRBV29-1|.
TGCAGCGTTGCCAGCTCCTATAATTCACCCCTCCACTTT
CSVASSYNSPLHF
>TRBJ2-3|few|TRBV18|TRBD2
TGTGCCAGCTCACCACTCCCGGGACTAGCGGTAACAGATACGCAGTATTTT
CASSPLPGLAVTDTQYF
>TRBJ2-3|many|TRBV4-3|TRBD2
TGCGCCAGCAGCCACCTTAGCGGGAAATTCGCAGATACGCAGTATTTT
CASSHLSGKFADTQYF
>TRBJ2-1|few|TRBV11-1|.
TGTGCCAGCAGCCCCGGACAGAACCGGGACATTAAGGGGAATGAGCAGTTCTTC
CASSPGQNRDIKGNEQFF
>TRBJ1-1|many|TRBV10-2|TRBD1
TGCGCCGCTAAACAGGGGGCGGGCACTGAAGCTTTCTTT
CAAKQGAGTEAFF
>TRBJ2-1|.|TRBV11-3|TRBD2
TGTGCCAGCAGCTTATTCGCGGGAGCGTCCTACAATGAGCAGTTCTTC
CASSLFAGASYNEQFF
>TRBJ2-7|.|TRBV6-5|.
TGTGCCAGCAGTTACTCGTCGGACTGGACCTACGAGCAGTACTTC
CASSYSSDWTYEQYF
>TRBJ2-7|many|TRBV6-2/TRBV6-3|.
TGTGCCAGCAGCCGACTAGGAGACGAGCAGTACTTC
CASSRLGDEQYF
>TRBJ1-5|.|TRBV6-1|.
TGTGCCAGCACCGATGTGGGTACCGATCAGCCCCAGCATTTT
CASTDVGTDQPQHF
>TRBJ2-7|many|TRBV13|.
TGTGCCAGCAGCTTCCGGGCCAGAGGCGGCAACGAGCAGTACTTC
CASSFRARGGNEQYF